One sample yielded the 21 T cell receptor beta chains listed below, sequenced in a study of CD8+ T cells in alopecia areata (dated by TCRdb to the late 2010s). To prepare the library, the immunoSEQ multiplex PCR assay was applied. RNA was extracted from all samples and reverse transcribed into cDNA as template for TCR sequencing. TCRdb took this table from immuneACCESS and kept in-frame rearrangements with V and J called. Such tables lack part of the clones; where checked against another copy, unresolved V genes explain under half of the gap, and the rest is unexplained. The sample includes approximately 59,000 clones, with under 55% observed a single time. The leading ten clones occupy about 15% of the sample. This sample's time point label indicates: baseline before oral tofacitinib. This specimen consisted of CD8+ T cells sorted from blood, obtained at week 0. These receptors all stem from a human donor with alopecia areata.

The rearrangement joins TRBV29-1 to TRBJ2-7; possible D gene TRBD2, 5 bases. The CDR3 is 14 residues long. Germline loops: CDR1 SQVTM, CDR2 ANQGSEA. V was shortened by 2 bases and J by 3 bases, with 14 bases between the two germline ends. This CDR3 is CSVERADSNYEQYF. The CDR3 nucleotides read TGCAGCGTTGAACGGGCGGACTCCAACTACGAGCAGTACTTC.

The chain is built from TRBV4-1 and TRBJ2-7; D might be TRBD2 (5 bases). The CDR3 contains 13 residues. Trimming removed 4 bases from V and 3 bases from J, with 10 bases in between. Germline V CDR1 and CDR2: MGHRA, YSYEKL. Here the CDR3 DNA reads TGCGCCAGCAGCCTGCGGGCGTACTACGAGCAGTACTTC. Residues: CASSLRAYYEQYF.

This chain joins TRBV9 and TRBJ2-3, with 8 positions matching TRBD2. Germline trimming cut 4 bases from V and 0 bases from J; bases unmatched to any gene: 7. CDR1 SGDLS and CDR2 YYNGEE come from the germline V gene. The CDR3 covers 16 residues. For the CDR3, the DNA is TGTGCCAGCAGCCCGAGCGGGGGTGCTAGCACAGATACGCAGTATTTT. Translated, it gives CASSPSGGASTDTQYF.

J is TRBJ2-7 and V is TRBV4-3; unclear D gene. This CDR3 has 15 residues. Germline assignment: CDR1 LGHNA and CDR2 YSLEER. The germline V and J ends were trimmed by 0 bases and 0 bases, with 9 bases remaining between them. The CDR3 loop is CASSQERLFSYEQYF. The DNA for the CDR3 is TGCGCCAGCAGCCAAGAAAGGCTCTTCTCCTACGAGCAGTACTTC.

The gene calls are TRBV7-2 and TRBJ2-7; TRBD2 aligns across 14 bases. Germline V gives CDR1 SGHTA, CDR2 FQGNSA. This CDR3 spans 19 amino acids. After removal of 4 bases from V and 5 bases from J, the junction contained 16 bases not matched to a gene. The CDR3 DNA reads TGTGCCAGCAGCTCCAGACCGGGACTAGCGGGAGCCAAGGGGAACGAGCAGTACTTC. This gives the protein CASSSRPGLAGAKGNEQYF.

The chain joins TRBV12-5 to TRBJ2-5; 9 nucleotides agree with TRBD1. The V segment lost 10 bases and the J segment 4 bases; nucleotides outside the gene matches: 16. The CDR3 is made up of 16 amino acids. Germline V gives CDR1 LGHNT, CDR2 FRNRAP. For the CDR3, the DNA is TGTGCTATCCATCCTCCGGGACAGGGATTAGGAGAGACCCAGTACTTC. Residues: CAIHPPGQGLGETQYF.

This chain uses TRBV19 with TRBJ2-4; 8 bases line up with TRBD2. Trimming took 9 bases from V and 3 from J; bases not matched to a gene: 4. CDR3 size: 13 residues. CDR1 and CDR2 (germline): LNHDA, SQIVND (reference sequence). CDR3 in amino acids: CASAAGGKNIQYF. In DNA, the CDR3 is TGTGCCAGCGCCGCGGGGGGCAAAAACATTCAGTACTTC.

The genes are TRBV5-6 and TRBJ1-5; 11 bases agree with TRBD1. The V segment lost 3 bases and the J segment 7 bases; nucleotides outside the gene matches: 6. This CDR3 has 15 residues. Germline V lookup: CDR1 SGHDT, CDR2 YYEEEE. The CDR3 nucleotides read TGTGCCAGCAGCTCGGACAGGGGGCTGGGGCAGCCCCAGCATTTT. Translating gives CASSSDRGLGQPQHF.

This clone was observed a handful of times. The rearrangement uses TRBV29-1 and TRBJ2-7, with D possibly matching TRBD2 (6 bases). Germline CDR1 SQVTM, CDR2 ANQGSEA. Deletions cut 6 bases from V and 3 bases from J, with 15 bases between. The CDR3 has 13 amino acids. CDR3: CSVRTGAHYEQYF. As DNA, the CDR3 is TGCAGCGTCCGGACGGGAGCTCACTACGAGCAGTACTTC.

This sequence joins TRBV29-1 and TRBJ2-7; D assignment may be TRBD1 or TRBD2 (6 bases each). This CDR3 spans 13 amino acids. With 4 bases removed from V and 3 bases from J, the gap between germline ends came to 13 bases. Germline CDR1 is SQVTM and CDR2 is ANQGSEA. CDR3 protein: CSVGGGTIYEQYF. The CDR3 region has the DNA TGCAGCGTTGGTGGCGGGACAATCTACGAGCAGTACTTC.

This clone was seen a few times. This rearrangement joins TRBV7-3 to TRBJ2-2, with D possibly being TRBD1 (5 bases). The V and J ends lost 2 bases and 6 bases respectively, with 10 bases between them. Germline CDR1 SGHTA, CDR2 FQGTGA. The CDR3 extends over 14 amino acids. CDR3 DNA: TGTGCCAGCAGCTTACTCACGACAGCCGGGGAGCTGTTTTTT. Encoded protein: CASSLLTTAGELFF.

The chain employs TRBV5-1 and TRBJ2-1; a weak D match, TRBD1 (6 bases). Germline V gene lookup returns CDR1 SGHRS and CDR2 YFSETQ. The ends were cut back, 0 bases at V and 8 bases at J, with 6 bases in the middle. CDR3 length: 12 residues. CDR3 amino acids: CASSLEGDEQFF. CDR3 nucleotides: TGCGCCAGCAGCTTGGAGGGGGATGAGCAGTTCTTC.

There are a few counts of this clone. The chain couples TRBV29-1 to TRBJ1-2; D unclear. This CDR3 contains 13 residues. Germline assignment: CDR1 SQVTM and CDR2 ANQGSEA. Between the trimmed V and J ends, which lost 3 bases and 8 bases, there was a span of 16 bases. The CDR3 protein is CSVEGKGQVGYTF. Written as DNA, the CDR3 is TGCAGCGTTGAGGGAAAGGGTCAGGTCGGCTACACCTTC.

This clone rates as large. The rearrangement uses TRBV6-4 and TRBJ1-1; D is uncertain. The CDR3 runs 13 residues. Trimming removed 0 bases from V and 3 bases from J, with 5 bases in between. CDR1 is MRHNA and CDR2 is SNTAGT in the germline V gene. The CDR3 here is CASSDSEYTEAFF. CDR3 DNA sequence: TGTGCCAGCAGTGACTCGGAGTACACTGAAGCTTTCTTT.

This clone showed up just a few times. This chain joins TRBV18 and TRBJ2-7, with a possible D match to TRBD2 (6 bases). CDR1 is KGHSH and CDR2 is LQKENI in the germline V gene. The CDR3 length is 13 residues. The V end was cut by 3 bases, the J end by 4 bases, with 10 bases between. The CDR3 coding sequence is TGTGCCAGCTCACCCGGGAGAGGATACGAGCAGTACTTC. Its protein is CASSPGRGYEQYF.

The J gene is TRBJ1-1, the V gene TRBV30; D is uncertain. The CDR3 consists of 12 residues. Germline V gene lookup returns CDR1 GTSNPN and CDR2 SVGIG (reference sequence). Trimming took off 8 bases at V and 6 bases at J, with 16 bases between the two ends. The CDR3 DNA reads TGTGCCCAAACATCAGGTAACGCTGAAGCTTTCTTT. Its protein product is CAQTSGNAEAFF.

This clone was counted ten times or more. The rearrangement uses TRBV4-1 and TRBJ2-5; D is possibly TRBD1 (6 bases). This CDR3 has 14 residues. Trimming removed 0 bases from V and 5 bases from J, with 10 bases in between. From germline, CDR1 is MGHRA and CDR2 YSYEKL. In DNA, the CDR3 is TGCGCCAGCAGCCAAGAACACAGGGTGGAGACCCAGTACTTC. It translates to CASSQEHRVETQYF.

The CDR3 sequence: CAWSLDRTRDAEQYF. As DNA, the CDR3 is TGTGCCTGGAGTTTAGACAGAACGAGGGACGCCGAGCAGTACTTC. V and J are TRBV30 and TRBJ2-7; D may match TRBD1 or TRBD2 (5 bases each). V was trimmed by 2 bases and J by 6 bases, leaving 20 bases between them. The CDR3 loop spans 15 amino acids. Germline CDR1 reads GTSNPN; CDR2 reads SVGIG (reference sequence).

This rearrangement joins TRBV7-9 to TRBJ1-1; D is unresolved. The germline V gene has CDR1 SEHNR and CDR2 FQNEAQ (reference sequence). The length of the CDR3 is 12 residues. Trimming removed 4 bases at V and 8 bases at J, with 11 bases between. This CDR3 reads CASSSRYQEAFF. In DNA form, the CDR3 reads TGTGCCAGCAGCTCCCGATACCAAGAAGCTTTCTTT.

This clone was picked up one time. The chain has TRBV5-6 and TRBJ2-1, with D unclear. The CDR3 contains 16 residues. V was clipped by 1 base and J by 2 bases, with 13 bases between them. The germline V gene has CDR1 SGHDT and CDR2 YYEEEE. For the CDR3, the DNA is TGTGCCAGCAGCTTGTTAGTGAGAACGACCTACAATGAGCAGTTCTTC. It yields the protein CASSLLVRTTYNEQFF.

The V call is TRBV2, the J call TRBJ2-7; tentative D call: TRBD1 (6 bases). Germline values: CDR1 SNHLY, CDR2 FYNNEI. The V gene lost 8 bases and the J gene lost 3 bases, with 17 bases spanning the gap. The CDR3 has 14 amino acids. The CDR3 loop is CASGDGRGYYEQYF. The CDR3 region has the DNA TGTGCCAGCGGAGATGGCAGGGGCTACTACGAGCAGTACTTC.